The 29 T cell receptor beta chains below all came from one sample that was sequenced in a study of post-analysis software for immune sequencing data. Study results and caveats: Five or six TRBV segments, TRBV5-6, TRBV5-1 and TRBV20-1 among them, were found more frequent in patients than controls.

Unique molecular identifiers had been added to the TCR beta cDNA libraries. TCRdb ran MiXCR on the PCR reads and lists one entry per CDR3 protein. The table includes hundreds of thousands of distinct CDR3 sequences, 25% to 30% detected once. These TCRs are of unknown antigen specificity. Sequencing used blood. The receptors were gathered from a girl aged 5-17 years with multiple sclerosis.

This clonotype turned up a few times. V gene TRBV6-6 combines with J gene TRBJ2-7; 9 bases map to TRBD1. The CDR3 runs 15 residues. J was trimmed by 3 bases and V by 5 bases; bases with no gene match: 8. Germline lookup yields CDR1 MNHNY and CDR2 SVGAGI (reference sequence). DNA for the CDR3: TGTGCCAGCAGTGACCCGGGACAGGGCGACTACGAGCAGTACTTC. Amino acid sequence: CASSDPGQGDYEQYF.

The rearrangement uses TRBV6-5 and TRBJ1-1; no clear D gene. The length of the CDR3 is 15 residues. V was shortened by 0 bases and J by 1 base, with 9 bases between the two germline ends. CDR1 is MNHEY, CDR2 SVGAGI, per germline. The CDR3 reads CASSYSLTGNTEAFF. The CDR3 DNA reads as TGTGCCAGCAGTTACTCGTTAACGGGGAACACTGAAGCTTTCTTT.

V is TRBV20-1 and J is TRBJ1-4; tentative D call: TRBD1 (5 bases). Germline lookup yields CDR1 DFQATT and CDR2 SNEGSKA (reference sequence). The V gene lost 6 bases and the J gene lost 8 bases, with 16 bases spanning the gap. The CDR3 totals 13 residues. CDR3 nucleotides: TGCAGTGCCAAGGGCGGGGGAGACGAAAAACTGTTTTTT. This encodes CSAKGGGDEKLFF.

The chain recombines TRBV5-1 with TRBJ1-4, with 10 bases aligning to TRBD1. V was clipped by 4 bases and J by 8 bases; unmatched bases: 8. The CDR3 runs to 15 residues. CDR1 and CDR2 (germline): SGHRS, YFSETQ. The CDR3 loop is CASSPGQGIVEKLFF. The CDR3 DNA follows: TGCGCCAGCAGCCCGGGACAGGGGATTGTCGAAAAACTGTTTTTT.

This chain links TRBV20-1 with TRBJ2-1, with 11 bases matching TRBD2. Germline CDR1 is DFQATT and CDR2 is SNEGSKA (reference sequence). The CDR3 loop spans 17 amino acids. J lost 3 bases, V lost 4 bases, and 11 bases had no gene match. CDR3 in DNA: TGCAGTGCTATACAGTCATTAGCGGGAGGGGGCTACAATGAGCAGTTCTTC. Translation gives CSAIQSLAGGGYNEQFF.

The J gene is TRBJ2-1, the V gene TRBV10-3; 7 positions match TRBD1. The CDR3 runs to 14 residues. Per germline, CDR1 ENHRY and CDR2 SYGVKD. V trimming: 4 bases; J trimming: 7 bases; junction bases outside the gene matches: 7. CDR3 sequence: CAISAATGRNEQFF. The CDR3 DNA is TGTGCCATCAGTGCGGCGACAGGGCGGAATGAGCAGTTCTTC.

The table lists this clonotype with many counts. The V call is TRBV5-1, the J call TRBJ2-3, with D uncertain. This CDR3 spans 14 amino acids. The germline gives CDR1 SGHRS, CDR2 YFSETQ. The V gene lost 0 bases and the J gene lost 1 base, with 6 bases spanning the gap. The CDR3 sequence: CASSLAAGTDTQYF. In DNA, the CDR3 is TGCGCCAGCAGCTTGGCTGCGGGCACAGATACGCAGTATTTT. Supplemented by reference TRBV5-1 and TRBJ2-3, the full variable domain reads KAGVTQTPRYLIKTRGQQVTLSCSPISGHRSVSWYQQTPGQGLQFLFEYFSETQRNKGNFPGRFSGRQFSNSRSEMNVSTLELGDSALYLCASSLAAGTDTQYFGPGTRLTVL.

In DNA, the CDR3 is TGCGCCAGCAGCATACGACTGGCCGACAATGAGCAGTTCTTC. It specifies CASSIRLADNEQFF. The genes are TRBV4-1 and TRBJ2-1; D is unclear. There are 14 residues in the CDR3. V was clipped by 5 bases and J by 5 bases, with 13 bases between them. Germline V CDR1 and CDR2: MGHRA, YSYEKL.

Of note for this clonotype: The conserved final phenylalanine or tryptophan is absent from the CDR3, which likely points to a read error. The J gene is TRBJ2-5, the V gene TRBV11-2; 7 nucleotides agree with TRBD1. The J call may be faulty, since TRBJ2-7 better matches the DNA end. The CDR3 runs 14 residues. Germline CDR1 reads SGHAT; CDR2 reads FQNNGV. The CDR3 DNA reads TGTGCCAGCAGCCGACTCGACAGGGCCTACGAGCAGTACTCC. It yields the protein CASSRLDRAYEQYS.

This chain's CDR3 is CASSYFPSSGVIYEQYF. The CDR3, as DNA: TGTGCCAGCAGTTACTTCCCCTCCAGCGGGGTCATCTACGAGCAGTACTTC. V and J are TRBV6-6 and TRBJ2-7, with 7 positions matching TRBD2. The junction had 12 bases not matched to a gene; V was cut back by 1 base and J by 3 bases. The CDR3 totals 17 residues. Germline V gene data show CDR1 as MNHNY and CDR2 as SVGAGI (reference sequence).

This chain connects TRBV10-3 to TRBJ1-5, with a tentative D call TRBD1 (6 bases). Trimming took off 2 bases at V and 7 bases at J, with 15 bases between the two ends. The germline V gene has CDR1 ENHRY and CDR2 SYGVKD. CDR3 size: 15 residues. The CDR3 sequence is CAISENPEGGQPQHF. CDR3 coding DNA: TGTGCCATCAGTGAGAACCCAGAGGGGGGACAGCCCCAGCATTTT.

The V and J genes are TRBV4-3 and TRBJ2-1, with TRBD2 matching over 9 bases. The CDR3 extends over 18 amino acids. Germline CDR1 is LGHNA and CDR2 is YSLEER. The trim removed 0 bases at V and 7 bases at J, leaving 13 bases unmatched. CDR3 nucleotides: TGCGCCAGCAGCCAAGAGGCGGGAAGAGCGGGAGGTGGAAATGAGCAGTTCTTC. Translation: CASSQEAGRAGGGNEQFF.

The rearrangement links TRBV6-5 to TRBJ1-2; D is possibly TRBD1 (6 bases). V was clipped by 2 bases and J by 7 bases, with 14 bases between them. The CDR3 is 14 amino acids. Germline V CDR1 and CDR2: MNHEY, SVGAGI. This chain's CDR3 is CASSYKGEALGYTF. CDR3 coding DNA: TGTGCCAGCAGTTACAAGGGGGAAGCTCTTGGCTACACCTTC.

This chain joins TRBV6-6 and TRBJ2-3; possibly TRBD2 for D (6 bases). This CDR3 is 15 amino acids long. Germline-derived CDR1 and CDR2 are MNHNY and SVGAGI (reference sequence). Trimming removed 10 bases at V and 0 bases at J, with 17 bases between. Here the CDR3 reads CATLPPGVSTDTQYF. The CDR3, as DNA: TGTGCCACCCTCCCACCGGGGGTTAGCACAGATACGCAGTATTTT.

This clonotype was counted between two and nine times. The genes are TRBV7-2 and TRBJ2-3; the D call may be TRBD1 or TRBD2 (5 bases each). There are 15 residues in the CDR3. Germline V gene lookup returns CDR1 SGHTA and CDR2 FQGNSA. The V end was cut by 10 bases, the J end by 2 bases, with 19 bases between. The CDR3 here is CAITSWDGHTDTQYF. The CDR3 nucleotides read TGTGCCATCACGTCATGGGACGGACACACAGATACGCAGTATTTT.

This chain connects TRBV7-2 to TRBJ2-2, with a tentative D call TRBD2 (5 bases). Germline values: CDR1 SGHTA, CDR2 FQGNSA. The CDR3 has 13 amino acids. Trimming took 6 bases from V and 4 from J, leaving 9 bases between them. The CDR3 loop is CASRRAVTGELFF. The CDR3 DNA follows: TGTGCCAGCAGGAGGGCGGTCACCGGGGAGCTGTTTTTT.

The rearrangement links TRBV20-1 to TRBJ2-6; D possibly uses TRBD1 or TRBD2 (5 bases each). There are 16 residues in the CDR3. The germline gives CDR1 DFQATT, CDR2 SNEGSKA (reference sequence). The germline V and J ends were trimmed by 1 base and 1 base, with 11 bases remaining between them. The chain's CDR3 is CSARGWGLSGANVLTF. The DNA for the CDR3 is TGCAGTGCTAGAGGATGGGGGTTGTCTGGGGCCAACGTCCTGACTTTC.

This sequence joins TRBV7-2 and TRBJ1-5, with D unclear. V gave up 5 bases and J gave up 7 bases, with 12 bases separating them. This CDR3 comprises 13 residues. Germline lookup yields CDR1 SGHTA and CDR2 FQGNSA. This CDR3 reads CASSTREWQPQHF. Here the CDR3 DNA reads TGTGCCAGCAGCACAAGGGAGTGGCAGCCCCAGCATTTT. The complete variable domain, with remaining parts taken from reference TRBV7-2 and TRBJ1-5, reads GAGVSQSPSNKVTEKGKDVELRCDPISGHTALYWYRQSLGQGLEFLIYFQGNSAPDKSGLPSDRFSAERTGGSVSTLTIQRTQQEDSAVYLCASSTREWQPQHFGDGTRLSIL.

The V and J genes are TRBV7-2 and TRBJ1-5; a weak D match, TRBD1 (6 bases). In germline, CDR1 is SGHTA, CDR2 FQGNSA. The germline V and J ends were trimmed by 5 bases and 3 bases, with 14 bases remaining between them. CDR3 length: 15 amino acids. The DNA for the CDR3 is TGTGCCAGCAGCCCTGGGGGCAGCCTCAATCAGCCCCAGCATTTT. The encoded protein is CASSPGGSLNQPQHF.

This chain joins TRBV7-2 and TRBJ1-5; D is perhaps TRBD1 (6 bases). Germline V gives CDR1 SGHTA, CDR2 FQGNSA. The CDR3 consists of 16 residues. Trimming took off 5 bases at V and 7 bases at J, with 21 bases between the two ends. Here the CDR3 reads CASSTSQGSVGQPQHF. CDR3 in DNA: TGTGCCAGCAGCACAAGCCAGGGGTCCGTCGGGCAGCCCCAGCATTTT.

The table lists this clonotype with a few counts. The CDR3 region is CASSLVTSGRGTDTQYF. CDR3 nucleotides: TGTGCCAGCAGTCTGGTGACTAGCGGGAGAGGCACAGATACGCAGTATTTT. This sequence joins TRBV6-1 and TRBJ2-3; the match to TRBD2 covers 12 bases. This CDR3 is 17 amino acids long. In germline, CDR1 is MNHNS, CDR2 SASEGT. V dropped 5 bases and J dropped 1; count of bases not matched to a gene: 7.

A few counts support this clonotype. CDR3 amino acids: CSARTSGGAQETQYF. In DNA form, the CDR3 reads TGCAGTGCTAGAACTAGCGGGGGGGCCCAAGAGACCCAGTACTTC. V and J are TRBV20-1 and TRBJ2-5; 13 bases agree with TRBD2. The CDR3 loop spans 15 amino acids. The V gene end was trimmed by 2 bases and the J gene end by 1 base; junction bases not matched to a gene: 1. CDR1 and CDR2 from the germline V gene are DFQATT and SNEGSKA (reference sequence).

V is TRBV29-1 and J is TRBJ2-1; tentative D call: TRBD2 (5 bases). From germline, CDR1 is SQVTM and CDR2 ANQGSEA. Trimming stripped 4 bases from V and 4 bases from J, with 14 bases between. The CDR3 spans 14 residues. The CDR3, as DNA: TGCAGCGTTGTCGCCCCATCGGGATACAATGAGCAGTTCTTC. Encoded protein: CSVVAPSGYNEQFF.

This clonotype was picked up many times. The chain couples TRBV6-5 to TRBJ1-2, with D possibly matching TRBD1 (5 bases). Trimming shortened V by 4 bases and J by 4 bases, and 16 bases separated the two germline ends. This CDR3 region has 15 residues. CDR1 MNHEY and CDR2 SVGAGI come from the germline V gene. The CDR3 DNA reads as TGTGCCAGCAGTTTGGCGGGGCCCCCTAGCTATGGCTACACCTTC. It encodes CASSLAGPPSYGYTF.

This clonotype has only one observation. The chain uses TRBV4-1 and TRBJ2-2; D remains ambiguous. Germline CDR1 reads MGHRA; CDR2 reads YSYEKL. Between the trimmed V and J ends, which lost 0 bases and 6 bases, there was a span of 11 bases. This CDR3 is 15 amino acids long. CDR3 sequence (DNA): TGCGCCAGCAGCCAAGAAGGTTCTCGTTCCGGGGAGCTGTTTTTT. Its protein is CASSQEGSRSGELFF.

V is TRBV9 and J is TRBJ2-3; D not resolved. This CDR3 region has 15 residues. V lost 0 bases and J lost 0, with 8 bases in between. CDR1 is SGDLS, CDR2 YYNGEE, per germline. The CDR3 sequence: CASSVVHGSTDTQYF. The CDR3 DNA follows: TGTGCCAGCAGCGTAGTGCATGGGAGCACAGATACGCAGTATTTT.

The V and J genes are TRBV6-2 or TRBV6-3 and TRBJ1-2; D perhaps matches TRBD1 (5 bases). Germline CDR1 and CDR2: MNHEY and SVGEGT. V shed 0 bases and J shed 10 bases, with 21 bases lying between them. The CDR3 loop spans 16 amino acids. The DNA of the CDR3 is TGTGCCAGCAGTTACTCACGTACGGGCAGGGAGTTGGACTACACCTTC. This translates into CASSYSRTGRELDYTF.

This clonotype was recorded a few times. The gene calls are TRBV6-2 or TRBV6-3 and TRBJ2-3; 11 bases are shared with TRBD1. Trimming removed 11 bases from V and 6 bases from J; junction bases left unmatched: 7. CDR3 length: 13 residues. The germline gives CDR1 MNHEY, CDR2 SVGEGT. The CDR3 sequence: CAAADRGPDTQYF. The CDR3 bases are TGTGCCGCTGCGGACAGGGGGCCTGATACGCAGTATTTT.

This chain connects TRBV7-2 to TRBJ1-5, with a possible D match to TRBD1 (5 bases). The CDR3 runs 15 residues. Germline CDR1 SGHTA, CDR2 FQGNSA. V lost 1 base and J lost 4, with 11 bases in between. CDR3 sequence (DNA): TGTGCCAGCAGCTTAGTCGTCCAGGGTAATCAGCCCCAGCATTTT. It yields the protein CASSLVVQGNQPQHF.